What follows are 9 T cell receptor beta chains derived from one specimen sequenced in a study of cytomegalovirus exposure and HLA in healthy donors. Primers for the PCR totalled 60 Vbeta and 13 Jbeta. Here immunoSEQ multiplex PCR was the method, and the copy in TCRdb shows in-frame clones only, minus some. Here the sample table reports approximately 140,000 clones. The sample taken for sequencing was PBMCs. The source of these receptors is a woman between 45 and 60 years old in good health and CMV-seronegative.

The chain is built from TRBV19 and TRBJ2-1, with TRBD1 matching over 11 bases. The CDR3 spans 14 residues. The J segment lost 3 bases and the V segment lost 6 bases, leaving 1 base of the junction unmatched. Germline V gene data show CDR1 as LNHDA and CDR2 as SQIVND (reference sequence). CDR3 in amino acids: CASRGQGGYNEQFF. CDR3 nucleotides: TGTGCCAGTAGGGGACAGGGGGGCTACAATGAGCAGTTCTTC.

This chain uses TRBV30 with TRBJ2-3, with D perhaps matching TRBD2 (7 bases). Looked up from germline, CDR1 is GTSNPN and CDR2 is SVGIG (reference sequence). Trimming left V 3 bases short and J 2 bases short, with 21 bases between. This CDR3 has 17 residues. CDR3 sequence (DNA): TGTGCCTGGAGGAGCTCGGGGGGCGGGAGAAACACAGATACGCAGTATTTT. Translated, it gives CAWRSSGGGRNTDTQYF.

The rearrangement joins TRBV4-1 to TRBJ2-7; tentative D call: TRBD2 (5 bases). Germline CDR1 is MGHRA and CDR2 is YSYEKL. The CDR3 runs 13 residues. The V end was cut by 3 bases, the J end by 4 bases, with 10 bases between. The CDR3: CASSHALAYEQYF. The CDR3 nucleotides are TGCGCCAGCAGCCATGCTCTAGCTTACGAGCAGTACTTC.

The chain is built from TRBV4-1 and TRBJ2-7; the D is unclear. Per germline, CDR1 MGHRA and CDR2 YSYEKL. The CDR3 totals 14 residues. V shed 0 bases and J shed 4 bases, with 10 bases lying between them. DNA for the CDR3: TGCGCCAGCAGCCAAGATCGGAGAAGTTACGAGCAGTACTTC. Translated: CASSQDRRSYEQYF.

This rearrangement joins TRBV5-1 to TRBJ1-6; D gene uncertain. The germline V and J ends were trimmed by 0 bases and 4 bases, with 11 bases remaining between them. This CDR3 comprises 16 residues. From germline, CDR1 is SGHRS and CDR2 YFSETQ. This chain's CDR3 is CASSLAGGGYNSPLHF. The DNA of the CDR3 is TGCGCCAGCAGCTTGGCCGGAGGTGGATATAATTCACCCCTCCACTTT.

CDR3 bases: TGTGCCAGCAGCCCAAAAGGCGGGGCGCTGGATAATTCACCCCTCCACTTT. This encodes CASSPKGGALDNSPLHF. This chain uses TRBV4-2 with TRBJ1-6; a weak D match, TRBD1 (5 bases). V was trimmed by 4 bases and J by 5 bases, leaving 18 bases between them. Germline CDR1 is LGHNA and CDR2 is YNFKEQ. The CDR3 has 17 amino acids.

The V call is TRBV4-2, the J call TRBJ1-2; D is unclear. V shed 4 bases and J shed 3 bases, with 12 bases lying between them. The germline gives CDR1 LGHNA, CDR2 YNFKEQ. The CDR3 runs to 14 residues. The CDR3 here is CASSPPAGYYGYTF. CDR3 DNA sequence: TGTGCCAGCAGCCCCCCCGCCGGGTACTATGGCTACACCTTC.

The chain employs TRBV10-3 and TRBJ2-2, with 12 nucleotides matching TRBD2. CDR1 is ENHRY, CDR2 SYGVKD, per germline. J gave up 7 bases and V 6 bases, and 12 bases lay outside the gene matches. The CDR3 is 17 residues long. The CDR3 coding sequence is TGTGCCATCAGACCCGTTCTAGCGGGAGGGCCTATCGGGGAGCTGTTTTTT. As protein: CAIRPVLAGGPIGELFF.

The chain recombines TRBV6-6 with TRBJ1-5; a possible D gene is TRBD1 (5 bases). The CDR3 runs 12 residues. Germline lookup yields CDR1 MNHNY and CDR2 SVGAGI (reference sequence). The V and J ends lost 6 bases and 4 bases respectively, with 7 bases between them. Here the CDR3 DNA reads TGTGCCAGCAGGGAGGGGAATCAGCCCCAGCATTTT. Residues: CASREGNQPQHF.